A selection of T cell receptor beta chains follows, all from one sample in a study of Ad26.COV2.S vaccination and SARS-CoV-2 variants. Generated by immunoSEQ multiplex PCR, the TCRdb table keeps only in-frame clones and is missing some. Among about 420,000 clones listed, more than 75% were seen once. Sequences were derived from peripheral blood, sampled in a trial of Ad26.COV2.S vaccine versus placebo. Receptors originate from a person aged 18-65 years who received the Ad26.COV2.S COVID-19 vaccine or a placebo. CDR3s include the opening cysteine and the closing phenylalanine or tryptophan. The D gene is left open where the match is weak. Size tells how often a clone was seen (once, few, many) or the class of an expanded clone, and some rows leave it out.

d_gene,j_gene,abundance,v_gene,CDR3nt,CDR3aa
.,TRBJ1-5,.,TRBV7-2,TGTGCCAGCAGCTTAGTTCCCGGTAGCAATCAGCCCCAGCATTTT,CASSLVPGSNQPQHF
.,TRBJ1-2,.,TRBV5-4,TGTGCCAGCAGCTTGGAAGGGTATGGCTACACCTTC,CASSLEGYGYTF
.,TRBJ1-5,.,TRBV30,TGTGCCTGGAGGGGTAGCCAGTCTAATCAGCCCCAGCATTTT,CAWRGSQSNQPQHF
.,TRBJ1-1,.,TRBV12-3/TRBV12-4,TGTGCCAGCAGTCGCGCAGGGGAGACTGAAGCTTTCTTT,CASSRAGETEAFF
TRBD1,TRBJ2-1,.,TRBV4-3,TGCGCCAGCAGCCAGGTACAGGGGCGGGTGCAGTTCTTC,CASSQVQGRVQFF
.,TRBJ1-2,.,TRBV12-5,TGTGCTAGTGCCGGGGTAGTATACTATGGCTACACCTTC,CASAGVVYYGYTF
.,TRBJ2-1,once,TRBV29-1,TGCAGCGCAATCGGTGGGAATGAGCAGTTCTTC,CSAIGGNEQFF
TRBD2,TRBJ2-1,.,TRBV7-2,TGTGCCAGCAGCCCACACGGCGGGGGGAACTACAATGAGCAGTTCTTC,CASSPHGGGNYNEQFF
.,TRBJ1-5,.,TRBV11-3,TGTGCCAGCAGTATTCAGCCCCAGCATTTT,CASSIQPQHF
.,TRBJ1-2,.,TRBV6-4,TGTGCCAGCAGTGCCGACGGGGCCCGGTTATCCGGCTACACCTTC,CASSADGARLSGYTF